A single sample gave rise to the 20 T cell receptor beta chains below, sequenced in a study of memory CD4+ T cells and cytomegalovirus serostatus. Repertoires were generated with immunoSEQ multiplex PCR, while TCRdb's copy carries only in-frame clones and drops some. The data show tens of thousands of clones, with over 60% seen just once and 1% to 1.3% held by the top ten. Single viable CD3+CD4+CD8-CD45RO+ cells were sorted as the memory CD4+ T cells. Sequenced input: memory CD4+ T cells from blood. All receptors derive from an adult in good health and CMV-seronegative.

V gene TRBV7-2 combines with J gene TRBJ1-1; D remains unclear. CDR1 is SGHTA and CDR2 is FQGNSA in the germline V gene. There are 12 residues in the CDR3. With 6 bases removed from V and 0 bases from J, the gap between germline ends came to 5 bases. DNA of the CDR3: TGTGCCAGCAGACTGATGAACACTGAAGCTTTCTTT. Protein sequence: CASRLMNTEAFF.

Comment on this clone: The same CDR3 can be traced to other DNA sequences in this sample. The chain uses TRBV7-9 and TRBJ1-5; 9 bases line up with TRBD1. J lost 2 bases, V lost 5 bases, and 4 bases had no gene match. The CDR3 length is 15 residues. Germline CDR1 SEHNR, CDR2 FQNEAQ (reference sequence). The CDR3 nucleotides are TGTGCCAGCAGCCGGGACAGGGTGGGCAATCAGCCCCAGCATTTT. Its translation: CASSRDRVGNQPQHF. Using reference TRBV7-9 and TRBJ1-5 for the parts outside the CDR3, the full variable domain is DTGVSQNPRHKITKRGQNVTFRCDPISEHNRLYWYRQTLGQGPEFLTYFQNEAQLEKSRLLSDRFSAERPKGSFSTLEIQRTEQGDSAMYLCASSRDRVGNQPQHFGDGTRLSIL.

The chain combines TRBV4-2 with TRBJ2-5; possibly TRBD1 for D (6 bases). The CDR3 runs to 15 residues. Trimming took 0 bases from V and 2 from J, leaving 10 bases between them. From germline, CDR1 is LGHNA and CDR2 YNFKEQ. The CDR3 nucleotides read TGTGCCAGCAGCCAAGATAGTCAGGGGCAAGAGACCCAGTACTTC. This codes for CASSQDSQGQETQYF.

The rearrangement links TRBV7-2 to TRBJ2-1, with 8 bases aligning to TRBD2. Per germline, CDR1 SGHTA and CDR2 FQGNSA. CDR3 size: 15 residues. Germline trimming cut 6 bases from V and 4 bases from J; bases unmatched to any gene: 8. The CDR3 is CASRPLADPYNEQFF. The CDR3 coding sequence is TGTGCCAGCAGACCACTAGCGGACCCTTACAATGAGCAGTTCTTC.

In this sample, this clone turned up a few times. This CDR3 is CASSVLRGELFF. DNA of the CDR3: TGTGCCAGCAGCGTACTCCGAGGGGAGCTGTTTTTT. The genes are TRBV9 and TRBJ2-2; D remains ambiguous. CDR1 is SGDLS, CDR2 YYNGEE, per germline. The ends were cut back, 1 base at V and 8 bases at J, with 6 bases in the middle. The CDR3 contains 12 residues.

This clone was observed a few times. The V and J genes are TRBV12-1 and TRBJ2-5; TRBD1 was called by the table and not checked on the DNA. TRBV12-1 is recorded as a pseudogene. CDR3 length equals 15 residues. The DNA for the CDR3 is TGTGCCAGCAGCCTATCACGACAGGTCCCAGAGACCCAGTACTTC. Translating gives CASSLSRQVPETQYF.

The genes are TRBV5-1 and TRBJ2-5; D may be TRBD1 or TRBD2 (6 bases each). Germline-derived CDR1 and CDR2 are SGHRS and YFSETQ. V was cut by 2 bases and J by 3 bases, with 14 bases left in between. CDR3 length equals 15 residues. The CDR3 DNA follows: TGCGCCAGCAGCTTAGGGGGGAGCGCAGAAGAGACCCAGTACTTC. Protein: CASSLGGSAEETQYF.

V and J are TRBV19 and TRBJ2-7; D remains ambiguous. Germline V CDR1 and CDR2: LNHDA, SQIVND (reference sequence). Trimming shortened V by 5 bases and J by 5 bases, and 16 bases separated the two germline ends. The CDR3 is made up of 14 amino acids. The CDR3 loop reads CASSSRTSRDEQYF. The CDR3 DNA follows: TGTGCCAGTAGTTCCCGGACCAGTCGGGACGAGCAGTACTTC.

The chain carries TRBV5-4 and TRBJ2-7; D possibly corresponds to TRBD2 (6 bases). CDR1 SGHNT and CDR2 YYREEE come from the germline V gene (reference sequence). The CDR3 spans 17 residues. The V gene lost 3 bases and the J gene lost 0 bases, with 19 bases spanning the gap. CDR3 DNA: TGTGCCAGCAGCTCGGGACTGATAGGGCCCAGCTCCTACGAGCAGTACTTC. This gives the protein CASSSGLIGPSSYEQYF.

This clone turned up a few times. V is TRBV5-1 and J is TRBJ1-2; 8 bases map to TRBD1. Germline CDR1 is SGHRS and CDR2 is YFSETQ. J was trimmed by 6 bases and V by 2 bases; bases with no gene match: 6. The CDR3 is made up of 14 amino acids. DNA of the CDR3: TGCGCCAGCAGCTTCCAGGGGGCGCAGAATGGCTACACCTTC. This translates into CASSFQGAQNGYTF.

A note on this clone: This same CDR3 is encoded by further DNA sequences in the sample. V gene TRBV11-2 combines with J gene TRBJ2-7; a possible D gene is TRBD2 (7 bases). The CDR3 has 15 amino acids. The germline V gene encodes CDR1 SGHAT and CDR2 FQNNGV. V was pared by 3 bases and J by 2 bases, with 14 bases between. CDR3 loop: CASSLGGGPAYEQYF. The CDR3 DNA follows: TGTGCCAGCAGCTTGGGAGGGGGTCCTGCCTACGAGCAGTACTTC.

In DNA form, the CDR3 reads TGTGCCAGCAGTCAAGGGACTAGCGGGAGATTGATGTACAATGAGCAGTTCTTC. Residues: CASSQGTSGRLMYNEQFF. The V and J genes are TRBV27 and TRBJ2-1; 14 bases align to TRBD2. The V gene end was trimmed by 5 bases and the J gene end by 4 bases; junction bases not matched to a gene: 10. This CDR3 has 18 residues. Germline values: CDR1 MNHEY, CDR2 SMNVEV (reference sequence).

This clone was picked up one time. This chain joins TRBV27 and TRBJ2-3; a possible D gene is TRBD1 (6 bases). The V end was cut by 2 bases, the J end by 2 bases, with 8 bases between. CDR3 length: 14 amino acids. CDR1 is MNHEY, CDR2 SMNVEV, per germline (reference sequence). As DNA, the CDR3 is TGTGCCAGCAGTTTAAGGGGGATCACAGATACGCAGTATTTT. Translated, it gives CASSLRGITDTQYF.

As DNA, the CDR3 is TGTGCCAGCAGTGATTGGAACACCGGGGAGCTGTTTTTT. This encodes CASSDWNTGELFF. The gene calls are TRBV2 and TRBJ2-2; D not resolved. Germline-derived CDR1 and CDR2 are SNHLY and FYNNEI. Trimming left V 3 bases short and J 1 base short, with 3 bases between. The CDR3 sequence is 13 residues long.

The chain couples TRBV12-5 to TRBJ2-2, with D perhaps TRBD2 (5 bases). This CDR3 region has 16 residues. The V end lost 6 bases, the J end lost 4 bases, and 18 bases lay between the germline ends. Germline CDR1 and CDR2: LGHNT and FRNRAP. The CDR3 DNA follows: TGTGCTAGTGGCTCGAGGGTGGCAGGCGGCACCGGGGAGCTGTTTTTT. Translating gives CASGSRVAGGTGELFF.

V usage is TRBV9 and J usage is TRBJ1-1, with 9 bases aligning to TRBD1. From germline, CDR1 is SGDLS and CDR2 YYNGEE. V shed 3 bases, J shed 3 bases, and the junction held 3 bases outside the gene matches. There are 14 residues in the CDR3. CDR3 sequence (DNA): TGTGCCAGCAGCGACAGGGGGCAAGACACTGAAGCTTTCTTT. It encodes CASSDRGQDTEAFF.

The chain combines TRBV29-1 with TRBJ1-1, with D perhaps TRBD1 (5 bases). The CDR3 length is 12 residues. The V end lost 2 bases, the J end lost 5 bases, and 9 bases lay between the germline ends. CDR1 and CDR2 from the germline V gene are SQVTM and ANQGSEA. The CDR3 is CSVELGPTEAFF. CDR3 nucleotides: TGCAGCGTTGAATTGGGGCCTACTGAAGCTTTCTTT.

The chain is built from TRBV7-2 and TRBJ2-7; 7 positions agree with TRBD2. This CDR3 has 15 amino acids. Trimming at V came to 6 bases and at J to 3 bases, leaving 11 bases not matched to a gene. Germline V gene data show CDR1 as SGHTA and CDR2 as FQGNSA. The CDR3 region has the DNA TGTGCCAGCAGTCAACGAGGCGGGAGATACTACGAGCAGTACTTC. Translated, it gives CASSQRGGRYYEQYF.

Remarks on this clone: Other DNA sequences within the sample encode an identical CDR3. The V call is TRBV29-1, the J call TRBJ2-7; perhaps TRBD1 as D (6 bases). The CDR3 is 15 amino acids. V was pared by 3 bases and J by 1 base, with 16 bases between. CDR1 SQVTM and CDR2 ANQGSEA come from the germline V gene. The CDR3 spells CSVEGPRGPSYEQYF. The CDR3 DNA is TGCAGCGTTGAGGGCCCCAGGGGACCTTCCTACGAGCAGTACTTC.

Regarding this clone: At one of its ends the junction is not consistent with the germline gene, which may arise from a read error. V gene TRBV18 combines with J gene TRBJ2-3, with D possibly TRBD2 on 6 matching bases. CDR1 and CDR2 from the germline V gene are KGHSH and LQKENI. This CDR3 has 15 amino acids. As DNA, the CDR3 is TGTGCCAGCTTACCAGCCCAGCGGGGCACAGATACGCAGTATTTT. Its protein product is CASLPAQRGTDTQYF.